These 12 T cell receptor beta chains originate from one sample sequenced in a study of cytomegalovirus exposure and HLA in healthy donors (dated by TCRdb to the late 2010s). The receptor library was made with the immunoSEQ multiplex PCR assay. The multiplex PCR relied on a mix of 60 forward primers for TCR Vbeta segments and 13 reverse primers for TCR Jbeta segments. Entries here come from immuneACCESS through TCRdb and include only in-frame sequences with V and J called. Some clones fail to appear in such tables; in the studies checked, an unresolved V gene covers under half of the shortfall, and the cause of the remainder is unknown. Across this sample there are fewer than 180,000 clones, with 60% to 70% seen only once. 6% to 8.5% of the sample comes from the top ten. The sequenced sample was PBMCs. These receptor sequences come from a woman aged 60-70 years in good health and CMV-seropositive.

The chain employs TRBV25-1 and TRBJ2-5; possibly TRBD2 for D (6 bases). Germline CDR1 reads MGHDK; CDR2 reads SYGVNS. This CDR3 is 15 amino acids long. Trimming shortened V by 1 base and J by 0 bases, and 9 bases separated the two germline ends. This CDR3 reads CASSELGGDQETQYF. CDR3 DNA: TGTGCCAGCAGTGAATTGGGAGGTGACCAAGAGACCCAGTACTTC.

The chain employs TRBV28 and TRBJ2-2; D is possibly TRBD1 (6 bases). The germline V gene has CDR1 MDHEN and CDR2 SYDVKM. This CDR3 comprises 14 residues. V lost 3 bases and J lost 6, with 11 bases in between. The CDR3 loop is CASSFSGVAGELFF. CDR3 bases: TGTGCCAGCAGTTTCTCAGGGGTGGCCGGGGAGCTGTTTTTT.

The V call is TRBV4-1, the J call TRBJ1-4; D remains ambiguous. Trimming took 0 bases from V and 0 from J, leaving 20 bases between them. The CDR3 consists of 20 residues. Germline loops: CDR1 MGHRA, CDR2 YSYEKL. CDR3 region: CASSQEFRGYSRATNEKLFF. The CDR3 coding sequence is TGCGCCAGCAGCCAAGAATTTCGAGGGTACAGCCGAGCAACTAATGAAAAACTGTTTTTT.

This clone showed up just once. Additional DNA sequences in this sample encode the identical CDR3. The chain employs TRBV28 and TRBJ1-1; 8 positions agree with TRBD1. The CDR3 loop spans 14 amino acids. Losses at the gene ends were 4 bases for V and 4 bases for J; bases not matched to a gene: 5. Germline-derived CDR1 and CDR2 are MDHEN and SYDVKM. CDR3 protein: CASSYNRGGTEAFF. The CDR3 bases are TGTGCCAGCAGTTACAACAGGGGGGGCACTGAAGCTTTCTTT.

This chain uses TRBV19 with TRBJ2-1; TRBD2 matches 9 bases. With V trimmed by 5 bases and J by 4 bases, 6 bases remained unmatched. Germline CDR1 reads LNHDA; CDR2 reads SQIVND (reference sequence). This CDR3 region has 15 residues. The CDR3 region is CASSERAGGYNEQFF. The DNA of the CDR3 is TGTGCCAGTAGTGAGCGAGCGGGAGGTTACAATGAGCAGTTCTTC.

V and J are TRBV19 and TRBJ2-2; 12 bases map to TRBD2. Germline CDR1 is LNHDA and CDR2 is SQIVND (reference sequence). J was trimmed by 4 bases and V by 4 bases; bases with no gene match: 7. This CDR3 region has 17 residues. In nucleotides, the CDR3 is TGTGCCAGTAGTACGTTGACTAGCGGGAGTTTCACCGGGGAGCTGTTTTTT. This sequence encodes CASSTLTSGSFTGELFF. The full variable domain, in which reference TRBV19 and TRBJ2-2 provide the parts outside the CDR3, is DGGITQSPKYLFRKEGQNVTLSCEQNLNHDAMYWYRQDPGQGLRLIYYSQIVNDFQKGDIAEGYSVSREKKESFPLTVTSAQKNPTAFYLCASSTLTSGSFTGELFFGEGSRLTVL.

V gene TRBV2 combines with J gene TRBJ2-5, with 7 bases aligning to TRBD2. The CDR3 loop spans 17 amino acids. Trimming removed 3 bases from V and 5 bases from J; junction bases left unmatched: 15. Germline CDR1 and CDR2: SNHLY and FYNNEI. The CDR3 sequence: CASSEEALASTWETQYF. The DNA of the CDR3 is TGTGCCAGCAGTGAGGAAGCACTAGCGTCCACGTGGGAGACCCAGTACTTC.

This clone was seen more than once but under ten times. The chain recombines TRBV5-6 with TRBJ2-4; 9 bases align to TRBD1. V lost 0 bases and J lost 7; bases outside the gene matches: 5. CDR1 and CDR2 from the germline V gene are SGHDT and YYEEEE. CDR3 length: 15 amino acids. This CDR3 is CASSLVLDRGNIQYF. Here the CDR3 DNA reads TGTGCCAGCAGCTTGGTGCTAGACAGGGGGAACATTCAGTACTTC.

This chain links TRBV7-6 with TRBJ2-1, with D possibly matching TRBD2 (6 bases). Trimming shortened V by 2 bases and J by 2 bases, and 10 bases separated the two germline ends. Germline CDR1 and CDR2: SGHVS and FNYEAQ. The CDR3 consists of 15 residues. CDR3 region: CASSLYGGAYNEQFF. CDR3 DNA sequence: TGTGCCAGCAGCTTATATGGCGGGGCCTACAATGAGCAGTTCTTC. Complete variable domain (other parts from reference TRBV7-6 and TRBJ2-1): GAGVSQSPRYKVTKRGQDVALRCDPISGHVSLYWYRQALGQGPEFLTYFNYEAQQDKSGLPNDRFSAERPEGSISTLTIQRTEQRDSAMYRCASSLYGGAYNEQFFGPGTRLTVL.

This chain uses TRBV7-3 with TRBJ2-1, with 11 bases matching TRBD2. V shed 5 bases and J 4 bases; nucleotides not matched to a gene: 4. This CDR3 is built from 15 residues. CDR1 SGHTA and CDR2 FQGTGA come from the germline V gene. This CDR3 reads CASSQGTSGYNEQFF. CDR3 nucleotide sequence: TGTGCCAGCAGCCAGGGGACTAGCGGTTACAATGAGCAGTTCTTC.

The chain uses TRBV5-5 and TRBJ1-3, with D unclear. V was shortened by 4 bases and J by 4 bases, with 9 bases between the two germline ends. The CDR3 totals 13 residues. The germline V gene encodes CDR1 SGHKS and CDR2 YYEKEE (reference sequence). The DNA of the CDR3 is TGTGCCAGCAGCCGGTCACAGGGAAACACCATATATTTT. It encodes CASSRSQGNTIYF.

The chain employs TRBV5-1 and TRBJ2-6; 7 nucleotides align to TRBD1. The J segment lost 0 bases and the V segment lost 0 bases, leaving 9 bases of the junction unmatched. There are 19 residues in the CDR3. Germline lookup yields CDR1 SGHRS and CDR2 YFSETQ. CDR3 in amino acids: CASSLVMTGPLSGANVLTF. The DNA of the CDR3 is TGCGCCAGCAGCTTGGTCATGACAGGGCCCCTCTCTGGGGCCAACGTCCTGACTTTC.